Listed here are 18 T cell receptor beta chains from one sample, sequenced in a study of tumor-infiltrating lymphocytes in primary liver carcinoma. Synthesis of TCR beta cDNA was carried out from 450 to 500 ng total RNA with a constant-region primer. ARM-PCR was slightly modified, and three nested multiplex PCR rounds with it gave rise to the TCR beta libraries. A C-beta reverse primer and TRBV1-TRBV30 forward primers served in each of the first two PCR rounds, at 10 cycles apiece. TCRdb reprocessed the multiplex PCR reads via MiXCR and lists one record per CDR3 protein. The sample includes fewer than 400,000 distinct CDR3 sequences, 50% to 75% of them seen just once. The blood RNA (from unsorted whole blood) was obtained, and germline DNA was also extracted. Sequenced input: peripheral blood. The receptor source for this set is a woman aged 30 to 39 with primary liver carcinoma and hepatitis B virus infection.

About this clonotype itself: A much bigger clone sits one base away, suggesting this may be a read error. J is TRBJ2-1 and V is TRBV12-3 or TRBV12-4; perhaps TRBD1 as D (6 bases). The CDR3 contains 13 residues. The CDR3 bases are TGTGCCAGCGGTTTTAGGACAGACAATGAGCAGTTCTTC. It is translated as CASGFRTDNEQFF.

This clonotype was found once. A much larger clone is a single base away; this may be a read error. The V and J genes are TRBV6-5 and TRBJ1-2; TRBD1 might be the D (6 bases). The germline V gene encodes CDR1 MNHEY and CDR2 SVGAGI. The CDR3 totals 17 residues. The CDR3 bases are TGTGCCAGCAGTTCCCGAGGGGGGCAGGCATCGGTCTATGGCTACTCCTTC. This gives the protein CASSSRGGQASVYGYSF.

The genes are TRBV11-2 and TRBJ2-1; 12 bases are shared with TRBD2. Germline V gene lookup returns CDR1 SGHAT and CDR2 FQNNGV. With 5 bases clipped from V and 3 bases from J, the junction kept 11 bases outside the gene matches. This CDR3 has 18 residues. CDR3 nucleotide sequence: TGTGCCAGCAGCCCACCGACTAGCGGGAGACTGGTCTACAATGAGCAGTTCTTC. Residues: CASSPPTSGRLVYNEQFF.

In this sample, this clonotype turned up many times. J is TRBJ1-4 and V is TRBV12-3 or TRBV12-4; D remains unclear. Trimming took off 2 bases at V and 2 bases at J, with 6 bases between the two ends. The CDR3 spans 14 residues. CDR3 amino acids: CASSLQRTNEKLFF. The DNA of the CDR3 is TGTGCCAGCAGTTTACAGCGGACTAATGAAAAACTGTTTTTT.

This chain joins TRBV11-2 and TRBJ2-1, with D possibly TRBD2 on 5 matching bases. This CDR3 is built from 16 residues. Looked up from germline, CDR1 is SGHAT and CDR2 is FQNNGV. Trimming shortened V by 7 bases and J by 0 bases, and 16 bases separated the two germline ends. The CDR3 nucleotides are TGTGCCAGCAACGCGAGCGGTAGGTTCTCCTACAATGAGCAGTTCTTC. It translates to CASNASGRFSYNEQFF.

Remarks on this clonotype: A much larger clone lies a single base off, so this may be a read error. The CDR3 end shows no conserved phenylalanine or tryptophan, and so a read error is likely. In DNA form, the CDR3 reads TGTGCCAGCAGCCAAGGGCTAGCGGGAGATTACAATGAGCAGTTCTCC. Protein sequence: CASSQGLAGDYNEQFS. V gene TRBV4-2 combines with J gene TRBJ2-1; 10 bases are a match to TRBD2. There are 16 residues in the CDR3. Germline CDR1 is LGHNA and CDR2 is YNFKEQ. V gave up 1 base and J gave up 4 bases; unmatched junction bases: 4.

Worth noting for this clonotype: A much larger clone lies one base from this, so it may be a read error. This chain links TRBV6-5 with TRBJ2-7; D unresolved. Germline-derived CDR1 and CDR2 are MNHEY and SVGAGI. This CDR3 comprises 13 residues. Here the CDR3 DNA reads TGTGCTACCACCGTCGACGGTGGCTACGAGCAGTACTTC. This encodes CATTVDGGYEQYF.

This clonotype was counted many times. This chain joins TRBV12-3 or TRBV12-4 and TRBJ2-5; D is perhaps TRBD1 (5 bases). The CDR3 covers 13 residues. Trimming cost V 6 bases and J 6 bases, with 14 bases left between them. The CDR3 bases are TGTGCCAGCAGACAGACAGTCAAGCAGACCCAGTACTTC. Its protein product is CASRQTVKQTQYF.

A word on this clonotype: The junction differs from germline at one of its ends, possibly a read error. This chain joins TRBV4-3 and TRBJ2-3; D not certain. Germline CDR1 LGHNA, CDR2 YSLEER. This CDR3 has 18 residues. The CDR3 region is CTSSQSVWLGDPGDIQYF. The DNA of the CDR3 is TGCACCAGCAGCCAGTCGGTCTGGCTGGGTGATCCCGGTGATATACAGTATTTT.

This clonotype has only a few counts. This chain links TRBV12-3 or TRBV12-4 with TRBJ2-3; 9 bases fit TRBD1. The CDR3 extends over 14 amino acids. V was clipped by 3 bases and J by 14 bases; unmatched bases: 12. The DNA of the CDR3 is TGTGCCAGCAGTTTTGAGACAGGGGGAACGGGACGGTATTTT. The encoded protein is CASSFETGGTGRYF.

This chain joins TRBV15 and TRBJ1-1; TRBD1 is a possible D gene (6 bases). V lost 2 bases and J 0 bases, leaving 16 bases between the germline ends. The CDR3 has 17 residues. Germline V gene lookup returns CDR1 LNHNV and CDR2 YYDKDF (reference sequence). The CDR3 DNA reads as TGTGCCACCAGCAGACCTCTTAGCAGGGGAGTGAACACTGAAGCTTTCTTT. This codes for CATSRPLSRGVNTEAFF.

In the case of this clonotype: A much larger clonotype is one base distant, so this may be a read error. The chain is built from TRBV4-1 and TRBJ2-7, with 7 bases identical to TRBD1. Trimming removed 5 bases from V and 5 bases from J; junction bases left unmatched: 9. The V gene's germline CDR1 is MGHRA and CDR2 YSYEKL. The CDR3 extends over 14 amino acids. The CDR3 sequence: CASSKGQSYDEQYF. The CDR3 DNA reads TGCGCCAGCAGCAAGGGACAGAGTTATGACGAGCAGTACTTC.

The table lists this clonotype with many counts. The chain uses TRBV12-3 or TRBV12-4 and TRBJ2-7; D gene uncertain. V lost 2 bases and J lost 5, with 7 bases in between. The length of the CDR3 is 12 residues. Written as DNA, the CDR3 is TGTGCCAGCAGTTTAATGGGTAACGAGCAGTACTTC. Translating it yields CASSLMGNEQYF.

Worth noting for this clonotype: Possible read error: a much larger clone is one base away. The CDR3 nucleotides are TGCGGCGTATCCCGTCAGGGCTCTTACAATGAGCAGTTCTTC. Protein sequence: CGVSRQGSYNEQFF. The V gene is TRBV29-1, the J gene TRBJ2-1, with D perhaps matching TRBD1 (5 bases). The CDR3 covers 14 residues. Looked up from germline, CDR1 is SQVTM and CDR2 is ANQGSEA.

A word on this clonotype: Germline is not matched at one junction end, which may reflect a read error. The J gene is TRBJ2-2, the V gene TRBV12-3 or TRBV12-4, with TRBD2 as a possible D gene (5 bases). The CDR3 length is 16 residues. This chain's CDR3 is CASSLLLTSNTGEPFF. CDR3 DNA sequence: TGTGCCAGCAGTCTTCTCCTCACCTCCAACACTGGGGAGCCGTTTTTT.

On this clonotype itself: A read error may produce the germline difference seen at one junction end. This chain connects TRBV6-6 to TRBJ1-5; D is uncertain. This CDR3 comprises 14 residues. Germline V gene lookup returns CDR1 MNHNY and CDR2 SVGAGI (reference sequence). Here the CDR3 reads CASRVRTGNQPKHF. The CDR3 DNA reads as TGTGCCAGCAGGGTAAGGACGGGTAATCAGCCCAAGCATTTT.

This rearrangement joins TRBV7-9 to TRBJ2-2; D gene uncertain. The CDR3 totals 11 residues. Germline CDR1 and CDR2: SEHNR and FQNEAQ (reference sequence). The ends were cut back, 5 bases at V and 8 bases at J, with 6 bases in the middle. CDR3 coding DNA: TGTGCCAGCAGCGATCGGGGGGAGCTGTTTTTT. This codes for CASSDRGELFF.

This rearrangement joins TRBV28 to TRBJ2-1; possible D gene TRBD1, 6 bases. Deletions cut 2 bases from V and 8 bases from J, with 13 bases between. The CDR3 length is 14 residues. Germline CDR1 MDHEN, CDR2 SYDVKM. In DNA, the CDR3 is TGTGCCAGCAGTTTAGGGGGCAAGGGGGATGAGCAGTTCTTC. Translating it yields CASSLGGKGDEQFF.